The source of this TCR beta chain is a study of blood T cell repertoires in COVID-19. This clone appeared once. Only in-frame clones appear in the TCRdb table, and some are missing; sequencing was by immunoSEQ multiplex PCR. The table records around 260,000 clones, approximately 86% of them present only once. Germline assignment: CDR1 MDHEN and CDR2 SYDVKM. This CDR3 is 16 amino acids long. The ends lost 6 bases at V and 4 bases at J; junction bases unmatched: 10. This TCR came from a woman aged 60-75 years with COVID-19, enrolled during active disease. J is TRBJ1-5 and V is TRBV28; 9 bases are a match to TRBD1. Input material: peripheral blood. CDR3 sequence (DNA): TGTGCCAGCAGGCCCTGGACAGGGGAACGTAATCAGCCCCAGCATTTT. This encodes CASRPWTGERNQPQHF.